This TCR beta chain was found in a study of T cell responses to AZD1222 COVID-19 vaccine. General observations from the study: Mostly white British, mostly female donors; authors suggested clonal diversity may be underestimated. Increases in Spike-specific TCR breadth and depth were seen after two AZD1222 doses. At study baseline, merely a handful of AZD1222 recipients were seropositive.

This clone was counted a single time. What it recognizes is unknown. The protocol was immunoSEQ multiplex PCR, while the TCRdb copy is restricted to in-frame clones and leaves out a portion. The sample lists under 150,000 clones, approximately 89% occurring once. Germline assignment: CDR1 MGHRA and CDR2 YSYEKL. Losses at the gene ends were 6 bases for V and 8 bases for J; bases not matched to a gene: 19. The CDR3 has 17 residues. This clonotype was obtained from an adult in good health. The specimen was peripheral blood, collected on day 0 of AZD1222 vaccination. The rearrangement uses TRBV4-1 and TRBJ2-1; 7 positions agree with TRBD2. The CDR3 bases are TGCGCCAGCAGGGGCTACGACCGGGACTACCGGTTTGATGAGCAGTTCTTC. It specifies CASRGYDRDYRFDEQFF.